This T cell receptor beta chain is drawn from a study of blood T cell repertoires in COVID-19. Profiled with immunoSEQ multiplex PCR; TCRdb holds only in-frame clones, not every one. The data contain about 200,000 clones, around four fifths of them singletons. Seattle's cohort entered during active infection and was followed longitudinally. The count of this clone is one. The sequencing input was peripheral blood. This receptor was identified in a man aged 55 to 69 with COVID-19, enrolled during active disease.

The CDR3 loop reads CASRRQGSGNQPQHF. CDR3 DNA: TGTGCCAGCAGGAGACAGGGAAGTGGTAATCAGCCCCAGCATTTT. The rearrangement links TRBV6-5 to TRBJ1-5; 7 bases line up with TRBD1. Germline V lookup: CDR1 MNHEY, CDR2 SVGAGI. The CDR3 is 15 residues long. V shed 6 bases and J 4 bases; nucleotides not matched to a gene: 9.